Described below is a single TCR beta chain sequence and its context. Its target is unknown. The study made its TRB cDNA libraries by 5' RACE, adding UMI labels. From its re-call of the 5' RACE reads, TCRdb lists each CDR3 protein once, without DNA. Its table records about 38,000 distinct CDR3 sequences. The data stem from a study of CXCR3-negative and CXCR3-positive naive CD8 T cells. Study overall: Libraries each contributed about 1.5 +/- 0.3 million TRB reads, for some 130 million in total.

Whole-study findings and limits: Both naive subsets, CXCR3-negative and CXCR3-positive, displayed similar TRBV-TRBJ usage, unlike memory cells.

CDR1 and CDR2 from the germline V gene are GTSNPN and SVGIG (reference sequence). The CDR3 loop spans 13 amino acids. The rearrangement uses TRBV30 and TRBJ2-7; with no DNA, the TCRdb D assignment of TRBD1 cannot be verified. Specimen: memory CD8+ T cells from blood. This receptor was identified in a human donor in good health. Some clones in this sample may be carry-over from other donors' samples. CDR3 sequence: CAWSTQGFHEQYF.